The 15 T cell receptor beta chains below all came from one sample that was sequenced in a study of cytomegalovirus exposure and HLA in healthy donors. Primers: 60 Vbeta forward and 13 Jbeta reverse. Libraries were prepared by immunoSEQ multiplex PCR; TCRdb keeps only in-frame clonotypes and omits some of them. The top ten clones hold roughly 0.79% of a sample with 85,000 to 120,000 clones, around 70% of them seen once. Specimen: PBMCs. All receptors come from a boy aged 5-17 years in good health and CMV-seronegative.

The gene calls are TRBV18 and TRBJ1-6, with TRBD1 matching 9 bases. Germline trimming cut 3 bases from V and 7 bases from J; bases unmatched to any gene: 1. Germline CDR1 and CDR2: KGHSH and LQKENI. The CDR3 has 14 amino acids. The DNA for the CDR3 is TGTGCCAGCTCACCTACAGGGGGCAATTCACCCCTCCACTTT. This sequence encodes CASSPTGGNSPLHF.

This chain joins TRBV4-3 and TRBJ2-1; D gene ambiguous. Trimming stripped 1 base from V and 2 bases from J, with 3 bases between. Per the germline V gene, CDR1 is LGHNA and CDR2 is YSLEER. This CDR3 is 13 amino acids long. Here the CDR3 DNA reads TGCGCCAGCAGCCAAGGTACCTACAATGAGCAGTTCTTC. Its translation is CASSQGTYNEQFF.

This clone rates as medium-sized. This sequence joins TRBV30 and TRBJ2-7; D gene ambiguous. CDR3 length equals 11 residues. Germline loops: CDR1 GTSNPN, CDR2 SVGIG (reference sequence). With 0 bases removed from V and 3 bases from J, the gap between germline ends came to 3 bases. CDR3 amino acids: CAWSVLYEQYF. The DNA for the CDR3 is TGTGCCTGGAGTGTACTCTACGAGCAGTACTTC.

V and J are TRBV5-6 and TRBJ1-6; 8 nucleotides agree with TRBD1. The V gene's germline CDR1 is SGHDT and CDR2 YYEEEE. This CDR3 is built from 17 residues. Trimming at V came to 1 base and at J to 9 bases, leaving 12 bases not matched to a gene. The CDR3, as DNA: TGTGCCAGCAGCTTGACCGGGACAGGACATGTCCGTTCACCCCTCCACTTT. This codes for CASSLTGTGHVRSPLHF.

The chain combines TRBV14 with TRBJ2-7, with a weak D call TRBD1 (6 bases). CDR3 length: 17 amino acids. Trimming shortened V by 2 bases and J by 6 bases, and 23 bases separated the two germline ends. Germline-derived CDR1 and CDR2 are SGHDN and FVKESK. The DNA for the CDR3 is TGTGCCAGCAGCCAATGGGTGGCCAAGACAGGATTGGGCGAGCAGTACTTC. Protein product: CASSQWVAKTGLGEQYF.

This chain joins TRBV28 and TRBJ1-3, with a possible D match to TRBD1 (6 bases). Trimming stripped 3 bases from V and 0 bases from J, with 15 bases between. CDR1 and CDR2 from the germline V gene are MDHEN and SYDVKM. This CDR3 comprises 17 residues. DNA of the CDR3: TGTGCCAGCAGTTTTCCCCGACAGGAAACCTCTGGAAACACCATATATTTT. Its translation is CASSFPRQETSGNTIYF. Full variable domain (remainder filled in from reference TRBV28 and TRBJ1-3): DVKVTQSSRYLVKRTGEKVFLECVQDMDHENMFWYRQDPGLGLRLIYFSYDVKMKEKGDIPEGYSVSREKKERFSLILESASTNQTSMYLCASSFPRQETSGNTIYFGEGSWLTVV.

The chain combines TRBV7-2 with TRBJ1-2, with a weak D call TRBD1 (6 bases). The germline V gene has CDR1 SGHTA and CDR2 FQGNSA. V was cut by 6 bases and J by 5 bases, with 13 bases left in between. The CDR3 sequence is 13 residues long. The CDR3 reads CASSLGGSYGYTF. CDR3 DNA sequence: TGTGCCAGCAGTCTAGGGGGTAGTTATGGCTACACCTTC.

This chain connects TRBV5-8 to TRBJ2-7; 7 positions agree with TRBD1. The CDR3 has 13 amino acids. CDR1 and CDR2 (germline): SGHTS, YDEGEE. V dropped 5 bases and J dropped 5; count of bases not matched to a gene: 7. CDR3 nucleotide sequence: TGTGCCAGCAGTGACAGGGTAAGGAACGAGCAGTACTTC. This gives the protein CASSDRVRNEQYF.

The CDR3: CASRDRVNSYEQYF. In DNA form, the CDR3 reads TGTGCCAGTAGAGACCGGGTCAACTCCTACGAGCAGTACTTC. V usage is TRBV19 and J usage is TRBJ2-7; D call uncertain. CDR1 is LNHDA and CDR2 is SQIVND in the germline V gene (reference sequence). V gave up 6 bases and J gave up 0 bases, with 12 bases separating them. The CDR3 is 14 amino acids. The full variable domain, with the rest looked up from reference TRBV19 and TRBJ2-7, is DGGITQSPKYLFRKEGQNVTLSCEQNLNHDAMYWYRQDPGQGLRLIYYSQIVNDFQKGDIAEGYSVSREKKESFPLTVTSAQKNPTAFYLCASRDRVNSYEQYFGPGTRLTVT.

CDR3 region: CASSPPGGDEQYF. The CDR3 DNA reads TGTGCCAGCAGCCCACCAGGGGGCGACGAGCAGTACTTC. The rearrangement joins TRBV5-4 to TRBJ2-7, with 8 bases fitting TRBD1. Germline V gives CDR1 SGHNT, CDR2 YYREEE (reference sequence). The CDR3 is 13 residues long. V lost 4 bases and J lost 5; bases outside the gene matches: 5.

This clone has a single count. The V call is TRBV5-1, the J call TRBJ1-3; D may be TRBD1 (6 bases). The V end lost 4 bases, the J end lost 7 bases, and 9 bases lay between the germline ends. CDR1 is SGHRS, CDR2 YFSETQ, per germline. CDR3 length: 12 amino acids. CDR3 region: CASSPTGNTIYF. In DNA, the CDR3 is TGCGCCAGCAGCCCTACAGGGAACACCATATATTTT.

This chain links TRBV5-1 with TRBJ1-1; a weak D match, TRBD1 (6 bases). The CDR3 spans 15 residues. Germline V gives CDR1 SGHRS, CDR2 YFSETQ. The ends were cut back, 0 bases at V and 0 bases at J, with 9 bases in the middle. In DNA form, the CDR3 reads TGCGCCAGCAGCTTGGAATGGACAGTGAACACTGAAGCTTTCTTT. Translation gives CASSLEWTVNTEAFF.

V gene TRBV5-4 combines with J gene TRBJ2-1; 7 bases match TRBD2. CDR1 is SGHNT, CDR2 YYREEE, per germline (reference sequence). The J segment lost 4 bases and the V segment lost 7 bases, leaving 5 bases of the junction unmatched. The CDR3 contains 13 residues. CDR3: CASARGEYNEQFF. The CDR3 coding sequence is TGTGCCAGCGCCCGGGGGGAATACAATGAGCAGTTCTTC.

This chain connects TRBV25-1 to TRBJ1-1; D is ambiguous. The V and J ends lost 6 bases and 0 bases respectively, with 14 bases between them. CDR3 length: 15 amino acids. Germline CDR1 reads MGHDK; CDR2 reads SYGVNS. CDR3 DNA sequence: TGTGCCAGCAGGGCCCCGGGAACCATGAACACTGAAGCTTTCTTT. This sequence encodes CASRAPGTMNTEAFF.

This chain connects TRBV29-1 to TRBJ1-2, with a tentative D call TRBD1 (5 bases). The CDR3 consists of 13 residues. The V and J ends lost 3 bases and 5 bases respectively, with 13 bases between them. Per the germline V gene, CDR1 is SQVTM and CDR2 is ANQGSEA. In nucleotides, the CDR3 is TGCAGCGTTGATGCCCCAGGGCAGTATGGCTACACCTTC. Protein product: CSVDAPGQYGYTF.